This T cell receptor (beta chain) was sequenced during a study of blood T cell repertoires in COVID-19. Overall study: Samples taken during acute and convalescent COVID-19 were collected in the United States, Italy and Spain. Nucleic acid was either cDNA or gDNA, and it came from T cells, B-cell-depleted T cells, or PBMCs.

In the source study's methods: The authors estimated nucleated cell counts from reference gene primer amplification. Clones were sequenced by immunoSEQ multiplex PCR, and TCRdb holds only the in-frame ones, with some missing. The DNA was the basis for D and trimming; V, J and clone size are from that table. The table has 200,000 to 300,000 clones, roughly 80% seen once. The CDR3 is 17 amino acids. V dropped 1 base and J dropped 6 bases, with 18 bases sitting between them. Per the germline V gene, CDR1 is SGHNT and CDR2 is YENEEA. The receptor was derived from a man aged 55 to 70 with acute or convalescent COVID-19. The sample comprised peripheral blood. V and J are TRBV11-3 and TRBJ2-2; possible D gene TRBD2, 6 bases. The CDR3 coding sequence is TGTGCCAGCAGCTTAGGTGCTGTGCGGGGTCCCCCCGGGGAGCTGTTTTTT. Protein: CASSLGAVRGPPGELFF.